The T cell receptor (beta chain) under discussion was sequenced for a study of cytomegalovirus exposure and HLA in healthy donors. Broader study findings: TCR beta chains numbering 164 were designated cytomegalovirus-associated. Generally TCR sequences proved uncommon, though certain public TCRs appeared in numerous donors. In vitro assays verified that a few CMV-associated chains recognized CMV antigens specifically.

Profiled with immunoSEQ multiplex PCR; TCRdb holds only in-frame clones, not every one. The profile shows some 200,000 clones, 86% of them singletons. The CDR3 spans 14 residues. V was cut by 2 bases and J by 1 base, with 8 bases left in between. CDR1 MGHRA and CDR2 YSYEKL come from the germline V gene. As concerns this clone: As yet, its antigen is unknown.

The sequenced material came from PBMCs. The gene calls are TRBV4-1 and TRBJ1-2; no clear D gene. The TCR was taken from a man younger than 40 in good health and CMV-seropositive. The CDR3 is CASSQPAGNYGYTF. In nucleotides, the CDR3 is TGCGCCAGCAGCCAACCGGCCGGTAACTATGGCTACACCTTC.